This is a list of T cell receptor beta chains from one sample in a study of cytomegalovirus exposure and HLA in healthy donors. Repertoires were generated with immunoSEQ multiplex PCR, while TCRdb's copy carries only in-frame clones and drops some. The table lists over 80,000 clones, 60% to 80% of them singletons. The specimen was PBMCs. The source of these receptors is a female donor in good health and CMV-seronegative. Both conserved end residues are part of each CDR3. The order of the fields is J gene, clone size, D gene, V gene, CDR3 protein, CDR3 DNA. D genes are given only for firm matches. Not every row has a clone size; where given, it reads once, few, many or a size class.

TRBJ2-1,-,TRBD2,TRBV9,CASSVDPQAGGGNEQFF,TGTGCCAGCAGCGTAGACCCCCAAGCGGGAGGGGGCAATGAGCAGTTCTTC
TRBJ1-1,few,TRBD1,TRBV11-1,CASSGQAGAEAFF,TGTGCCAGCAGCGGACAGGCTGGGGCTGAAGCTTTCTTT
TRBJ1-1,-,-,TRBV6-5,CASSFTRRDTEAFF,TGTGCCAGCAGTTTTACACGTCGGGACACTGAAGCTTTCTTT
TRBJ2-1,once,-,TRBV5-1,CASSLVGLYNEQFF,TGCGCCAGCAGCTTGGTAGGACTATACAATGAGCAGTTCTTC
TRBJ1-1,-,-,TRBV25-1,CASSTMRGSDTEAFF,TGTGCCAGCAGTACTATGAGAGGGTCCGACACTGAAGCTTTCTTT
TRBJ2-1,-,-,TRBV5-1,CASSSTDIEQFF,TGCGCCAGCAGCTCGACAGATATAGAGCAGTTCTTC
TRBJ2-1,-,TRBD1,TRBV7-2,CASSLVQGANEQFF,TGTGCCAGCAGCTTAGTTCAGGGGGCGAATGAGCAGTTCTTC
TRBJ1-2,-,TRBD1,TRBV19,CASSTHRGQSSNYGYTF,TGTGCCAGTAGCACGCATAGGGGACAGAGTTCTAACTATGGCTACACCTTC
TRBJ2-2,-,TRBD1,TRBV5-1,CASSTGGSGELFF,TGCGCCAGCAGCACAGGGGGTAGCGGGGAGCTGTTTTTT
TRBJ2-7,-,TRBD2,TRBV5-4,CASSLEPSGAAWEQYF,TGTGCCAGCAGCTTGGAACCTAGCGGGGCCGCCTGGGAGCAGTACTTC
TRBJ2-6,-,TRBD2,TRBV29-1,CSVEAGGAPGANVLTF,TGCAGCGTTGAGGCGGGAGGGGCCCCTGGGGCCAACGTCCTGACTTTC
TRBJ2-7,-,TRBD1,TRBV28,CASSPPPTGSEQYF,TGTGCCAGCAGTCCACCCCCGACAGGGTCCGAGCAGTACTTC
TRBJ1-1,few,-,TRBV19,CAAGALYTEAFF,TGTGCCGCGGGGGCGCTTTACACTGAAGCTTTCTTT
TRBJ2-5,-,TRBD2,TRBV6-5,CACREGRQETQYF,TGTGCCTGCAGGGAGGGCCGACAAGAGACCCAGTACTTC
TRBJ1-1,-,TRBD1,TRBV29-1,CSVRRTGPTEAFF,TGCAGCGTGAGGCGGACAGGGCCGACTGAAGCTTTCTTT
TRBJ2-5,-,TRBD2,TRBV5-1,CASSPLAGEQETQYF,TGCGCCAGCAGCCCCTTAGCGGGAGAGCAAGAGACCCAGTACTTC
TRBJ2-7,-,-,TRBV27,CASSLGTEGEQYF,TGTGCCAGCAGTTTGGGGACTGAGGGCGAGCAGTACTTC
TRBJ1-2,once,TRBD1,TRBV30,CAWKIGQGGRNGYTF,TGTGCCTGGAAGATCGGACAGGGAGGGAGGAATGGCTACACCTTC
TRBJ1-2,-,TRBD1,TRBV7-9,CSSSLQQGFYGYTF,TGTTCCAGCAGCTTACAACAGGGGTTCTATGGCTACACCTTC
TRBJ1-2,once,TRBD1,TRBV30,CAWSDSGQGARYGYTF,TGTGCCTGGAGTGATTCAGGGCAGGGGGCTCGCTATGGCTACACCTTC
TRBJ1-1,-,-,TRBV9,CASSTGTEAFF,TGTGCCAGCAGCACAGGGACTGAAGCTTTCTTT
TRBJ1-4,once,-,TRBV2,CASTQRLTTNEKLFF,TGTGCCAGCACTCAGAGACTTACAACTAATGAAAAACTGTTTTTT
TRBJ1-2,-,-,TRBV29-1,CSVDMLAGKGYTF,TGCAGCGTCGACATGCTGGCAGGGAAAGGCTACACCTTC
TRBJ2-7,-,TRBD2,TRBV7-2,CASSLERGFYEQYF,TGTGCCAGCAGCTTAGAGCGGGGCTTCTACGAGCAGTACTTC
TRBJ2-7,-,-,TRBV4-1,CASSQDMGLADHSYEQYF,TGCGCCAGCAGCCAAGATATGGGGTTAGCGGACCATTCCTACGAGCAGTACTTC
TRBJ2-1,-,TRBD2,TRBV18,CASSPVGQGGLAGLRGEQFF,TGTGCCAGCTCACCAGTGGGACAGGGAGGACTAGCGGGGCTCCGGGGGGAGCAGTTCTTC
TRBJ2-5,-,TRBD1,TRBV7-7,CASSRDRGLQETQYF,TGTGCTAGCAGCCGGGACAGGGGGCTCCAAGAGACCCAGTACTTC